This entry lists 12 T cell receptor beta chains sequenced from one sample in a study of control samples from healthy donors and cancer patients. TCRdb's copy holds only in-frame clones and misses some; the assay was immunoSEQ multiplex PCR. The table lists roughly 95,000 clones, approximately 90% of them singletons. Sequenced sample: blood. Receptor source: a woman in her twenties or thirties in good health.

V usage is TRBV14 and J usage is TRBJ1-1; D remains ambiguous. There are 15 residues in the CDR3. Trimming removed 2 bases at V and 0 bases at J, with 10 bases between. Per germline, CDR1 SGHDN and CDR2 FVKESK. The CDR3 reads CASSQYEGLNTEAFF. CDR3 nucleotides: TGTGCCAGCAGCCAATATGAAGGGTTGAACACTGAAGCTTTCTTT.

This clone was picked up a small number of times. The chain joins TRBV19 to TRBJ2-7; 7 bases are a match to TRBD1. The junction had 2 bases not matched to a gene; V was cut back by 2 bases and J by 1 base. The CDR3 has 14 amino acids. Germline V lookup: CDR1 LNHDA, CDR2 SQIVND (reference sequence). The DNA of the CDR3 is TGTGCCAGTAGTATATTGGGACAGTCCTACGAGCAGTACTTC. Encoded protein: CASSILGQSYEQYF. The full variable domain, with the rest looked up from reference TRBV19 and TRBJ2-7, is DGGITQSPKYLFRKEGQNVTLSCEQNLNHDAMYWYRQDPGQGLRLIYYSQIVNDFQKGDIAEGYSVSREKKESFPLTVTSAQKNPTAFYLCASSILGQSYEQYFGPGTRLTVT.

The chain is built from TRBV28 and TRBJ2-2; 8 bases are shared with TRBD1. Trimming cost V 6 bases and J 0 bases; bases outside gene matches: 3. Germline loops: CDR1 MDHEN, CDR2 SYDVKM. CDR3 length: 15 residues. Written as DNA, the CDR3 is TGTGCCAGCAGACCAGGGGGCGCGAACACCGGGGAGCTGTTTTTT. Its protein is CASRPGGANTGELFF.

In its sample, this clone was seen once. The gene calls are TRBV15 and TRBJ2-7; no reliable D call. Germline CDR1 is LNHNV and CDR2 is YYDKDF (reference sequence). Trimming removed 0 bases from V and 1 base from J, with 7 bases in between. The CDR3 runs to 14 residues. As DNA, the CDR3 is TGTGCCACCAGCAGAGATTACGGTTCCTACGAGCAGTACTTC. It translates to CATSRDYGSYEQYF.

The chain recombines TRBV6-1 with TRBJ2-7; D is possibly TRBD2 (6 bases). V was trimmed by 4 bases and J by 3 bases, leaving 19 bases between them. The germline gives CDR1 MNHNS, CDR2 SASEGT. The CDR3 is made up of 16 amino acids. The CDR3 sequence is CASSVVRGSLVYEQYF. DNA of the CDR3: TGTGCCAGCAGTGTAGTGCGGGGAAGCCTAGTCTACGAGCAGTACTTC.

The genes are TRBV29-1 and TRBJ2-3; D may correspond to TRBD1 or TRBD2 (5 bases each). CDR1 SQVTM and CDR2 ANQGSEA come from the germline V gene. The CDR3 loop spans 12 amino acids. Trimming removed 6 bases from V and 9 bases from J, with 16 bases in between. Written as DNA, the CDR3 is TGCAGCGTGGACCGGGACCTTCTAACGCAGTATTTT. This sequence encodes CSVDRDLLTQYF.

This chain connects TRBV6-6 to TRBJ2-1; TRBD2 matches at 8 bases. Germline CDR1 MNHNY, CDR2 SVGAGI (reference sequence). J gave up 8 bases and V 9 bases, and 15 bases lay outside the gene matches. CDR3 length: 15 amino acids. CDR3: CASISETSGLHEQFF. The CDR3 nucleotides read TGTGCCAGTATATCCGAAACTAGCGGCTTGCATGAGCAGTTCTTC.

V usage is TRBV27 and J usage is TRBJ2-3, with 9 nucleotides matching TRBD2. This CDR3 is 14 amino acids long. V was clipped by 5 bases and J by 2 bases; unmatched bases: 2. The germline V gene encodes CDR1 MNHEY and CDR2 SMNVEV (reference sequence). In DNA, the CDR3 is TGTGCCAGCAGTCCTAGCGGGACCACAGATACGCAGTATTTT. Its protein product is CASSPSGTTDTQYF.

The chain employs TRBV19 and TRBJ2-4; the D gene could be TRBD1 or TRBD2 (6 bases each). The V end was cut by 4 bases, the J end by 2 bases, with 15 bases between. This CDR3 comprises 16 residues. CDR1 is LNHDA, CDR2 SQIVND, per germline (reference sequence). The CDR3 spells CASSTTGRRTKNIQYF. CDR3 DNA: TGTGCCAGTAGTACAACAGGGAGGAGAACCAAAAACATTCAGTACTTC.

This chain uses TRBV28 with TRBJ2-1; tentative D call: TRBD2 (5 bases). Germline V CDR1 and CDR2: MDHEN, SYDVKM. Between the trimmed V and J ends, which lost 6 bases and 6 bases, there was a span of 18 bases. The CDR3 runs 15 residues. This CDR3 reads CASSRVRALGNEQFF. CDR3 coding DNA: TGTGCCAGCAGCCGGGTGAGGGCCCTGGGCAATGAGCAGTTCTTC.

The chain employs TRBV6-5 and TRBJ1-2; 10 nucleotides match TRBD1. CDR1 and CDR2 (germline): MNHEY, SVGAGI. V shed 6 bases and J 8 bases; nucleotides not matched to a gene: 12. The CDR3 loop spans 15 amino acids. The CDR3 DNA reads as TGTGCCAGCAGAACACCGAGGACAGGGGGTTCGGGCTACACCTTC. Protein: CASRTPRTGGSGYTF.

The chain couples TRBV19 to TRBJ2-7, with 9 bases lining up with TRBD2. The CDR3 totals 15 residues. V was clipped by 3 bases and J by 3 bases; unmatched bases: 6. CDR1 and CDR2 (germline): LNHDA, SQIVND (reference sequence). This CDR3 is CASSILLAGFYEQYF. Here the CDR3 DNA reads TGTGCCAGTAGTATCTTGCTAGCGGGGTTCTACGAGCAGTACTTC.